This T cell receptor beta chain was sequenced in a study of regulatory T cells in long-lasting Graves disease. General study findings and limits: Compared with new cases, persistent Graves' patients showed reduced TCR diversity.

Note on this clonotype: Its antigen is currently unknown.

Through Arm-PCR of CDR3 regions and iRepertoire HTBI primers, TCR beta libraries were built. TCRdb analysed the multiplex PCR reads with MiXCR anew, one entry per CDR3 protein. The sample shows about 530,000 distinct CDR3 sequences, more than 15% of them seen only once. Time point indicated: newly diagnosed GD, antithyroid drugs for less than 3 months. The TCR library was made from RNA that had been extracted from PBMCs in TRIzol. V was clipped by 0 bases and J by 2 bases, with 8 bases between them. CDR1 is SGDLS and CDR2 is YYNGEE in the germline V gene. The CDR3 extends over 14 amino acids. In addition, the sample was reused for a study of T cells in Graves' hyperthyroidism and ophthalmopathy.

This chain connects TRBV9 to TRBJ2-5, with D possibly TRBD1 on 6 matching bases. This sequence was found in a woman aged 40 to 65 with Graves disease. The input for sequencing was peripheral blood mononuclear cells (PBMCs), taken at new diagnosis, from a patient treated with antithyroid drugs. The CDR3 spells CASSVDQGQETQYF. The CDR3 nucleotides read TGTGCCAGCAGCGTAGACCAGGGGCAAGAGACCCAGTACTTC.